This T cell receptor beta chain was observed in a study of blood T cell repertoires in COVID-19. Study as a whole: Acute and convalescent COVID-19 specimens originated in the United States, Italy and Spain. PBMCs, B-cell-depleted T cells, or T cells were the source of the cDNA or gDNA that made up the material.

Authors' data handling: Reference gene primer amplification gave estimated nucleated cell counts. TCRdb's table, derived via immunoSEQ multiplex PCR, lists solely in-frame clones and lacks some. V and J calls and clone size come straight from that table; D and trimming were deduced from the DNA. The repertoire holds around 84,000 clones, with around nine tenths as singletons. V lost 6 bases to trimming and J lost 1 base, with 16 bases between them. The CDR3 has 15 residues. Germline V gene lookup returns CDR1 MNHEY and CDR2 SVGAGI. The chain couples TRBV6-5 to TRBJ2-7; D is perhaps TRBD1 (6 bases). The receptor's source is an elderly man with active or convalescent COVID-19. The sequenced material came from peripheral blood. The CDR3 DNA is TGTGCCAGCAGACAAACAGGGCAGGGGTCCTACGAGCAGTACGTC. This codes for CASRQTGQGSYEQYV.